Here is one T cell receptor beta chain with its context. Antigen: not known. The sample belongs to a study of response to subunit inactivated influenza vaccine. Study-wide points: Each seasonal flu vaccination may recruit only limited new T cells, authors suggested.

TCRdb re-called the RT-PCR reads with MiXCR, one entry per CDR3 protein. The sample consists of 400,000 to 550,000 distinct CDR3 sequences, roughly 25% of them appearing once. The TCR was taken from a man aged 45 to 65 who received an inactivated influenza vaccine. This sample comprised CD4+ T cells sorted from PBMCs, obtained 4 to 6 days after vaccination.

CDR3 in amino acids: CAISPGLAGGTSYNEQFF. The CDR3 nucleotides read TGTGCCATCAGCCCGGGACTAGCGGGAGGGACATCCTACAATGAGCAGTTCTTC. This chain uses TRBV10-3 with TRBJ2-1, with 16 bases lining up with TRBD2. The CDR3 covers 18 residues. V dropped 6 bases and J dropped 1; count of bases not matched to a gene: 6. Looked up from germline, CDR1 is ENHRY and CDR2 is SYGVKD.